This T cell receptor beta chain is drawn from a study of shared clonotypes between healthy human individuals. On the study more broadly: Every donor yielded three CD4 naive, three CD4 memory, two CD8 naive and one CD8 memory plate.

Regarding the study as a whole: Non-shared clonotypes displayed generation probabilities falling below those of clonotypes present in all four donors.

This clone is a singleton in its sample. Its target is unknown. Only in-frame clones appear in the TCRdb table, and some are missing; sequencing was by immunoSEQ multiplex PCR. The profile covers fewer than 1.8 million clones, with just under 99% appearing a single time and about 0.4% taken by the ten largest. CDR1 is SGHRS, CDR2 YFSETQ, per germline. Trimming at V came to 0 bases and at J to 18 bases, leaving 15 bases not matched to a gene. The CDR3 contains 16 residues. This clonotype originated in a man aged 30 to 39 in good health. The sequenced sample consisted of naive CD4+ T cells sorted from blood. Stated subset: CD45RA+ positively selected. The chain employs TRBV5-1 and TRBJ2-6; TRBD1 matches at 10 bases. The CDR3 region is CASSLVAGGQGRNTTF. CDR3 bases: TGCGCCAGCAGCTTGGTGGCTGGGGGACAGGGGAGGAATACGACTTTC.